These 19 T cell receptor beta chains came from one sample sequenced in a study of T cells expressing NK-cell markers. Reanalyzing the 5' RACE reads, TCRdb keeps one entry per CDR3 protein, without DNA. The table for this sample gives over 350,000 distinct CDR3 sequences. The source material was blood T cells: a sorted CD56 or NKG2C T cell subset, CD4+ or CD8+ T cells, or bulk PBMC T cells (not recorded which). These TCRs come from a woman aged 45-65 years in good health.

This chain joins TRBV4-2 and TRBJ2-5; TCRdb designates TRBD2, a call that cannot be tested without DNA. The CDR3 totals 16 residues. In germline, CDR1 is LGHNA, CDR2 YNFKEQ. The CDR3 region is CASSQDGLAGQETQYF.

This chain's CDR3 is CASSANRAYEQYF. The chain joins TRBV12-3 or TRBV12-4 to TRBJ2-7; TCRdb selects TRBD2, and the lack of DNA leaves this call unchecked. The CDR3 totals 13 residues.

The chain employs TRBV7-2 and TRBJ2-5; TCRdb names TRBD1, which stays unverified in the absence of DNA. Germline CDR1 is SGHTA and CDR2 is FQGNSA. CDR3 size: 16 residues. This CDR3 is CASSLPFRQKQETQYF.

The rearrangement joins TRBV5-1 to TRBJ2-5. In germline, CDR1 is SGHRS, CDR2 YFSETQ. The CDR3 length is 12 residues. CDR3 amino acids: CASSLESQTQYF.

The CDR3 loop reads CASSLNRGYGYTF. The chain couples TRBV12-3 or TRBV12-4 to TRBJ1-2; the D gene TCRdb calls, TRBD1, cannot be checked with no DNA. The CDR3 loop spans 13 amino acids.

This chain links TRBV7-8 with TRBJ2-1; TCRdb indicates TRBD2, and absent DNA this call remains unverified. Germline V gene data show CDR1 as SGHVS and CDR2 as FQNEAQ. This CDR3 has 13 residues. CDR3 protein: CASSLTRGGEQFF.

This chain connects TRBV10-3 to TRBJ2-5; the TCRdb call, TRBD1, lacks DNA for checking. The CDR3 is made up of 14 amino acids. Germline assignment: CDR1 ENHRY and CDR2 SYGVKD. The CDR3: CAISLRGQGETQYF.

The CDR3 spells CASSQDPGGPGEQYF. The J gene is TRBJ2-7, the V gene TRBV3-1; TCRdb names TRBD2, which stays unverified in the absence of DNA. This CDR3 region has 15 residues. Germline V gene lookup returns CDR1 LGHDT and CDR2 YNNKEL (reference sequence).

The rearrangement joins TRBV11-2 to TRBJ1-6; TCRdb outputs TRBD1, but without DNA this stays unchecked. This CDR3 contains 15 residues. Germline CDR1 is SGHAT and CDR2 is FQNNGV. This chain's CDR3 is CASSSYLGVNSPLHF. The entire variable domain, with the rest obtained from reference TRBV11-2 and TRBJ1-6, is as follows: EAGVAQSPRYKIIEKRQSVAFWCNPISGHATLYWYQQILGQGPKLLIQFQNNGVVDDSQLPKDRFSAERLKGVDSTLKIQPAKLEDSAVYLCASSSYLGVNSPLHFGNGTRLTVT.

The chain couples TRBV11-2 to TRBJ2-3. Per germline, CDR1 SGHAT and CDR2 FQNNGV. The CDR3 contains 15 residues. This chain's CDR3 is CASSLIGPSTDTQYF.

CDR3 loop: CASSYPQANTEAFF. The chain combines TRBV6-6 with TRBJ1-1. CDR1 and CDR2 (germline): MNHNY, SVGAGI (reference sequence). This CDR3 region has 14 residues.

The chain uses TRBV7-8 and TRBJ2-5; TCRdb selects TRBD2, and the lack of DNA leaves this call unchecked. Germline V CDR1 and CDR2: SGHVS, FQNEAQ. The CDR3 consists of 16 residues. CDR3 protein: CASSLLSAGGQETQYF.

The chain is built from TRBV20-1 and TRBJ2-2; TCRdb proposes TRBD2, but this gene call is untestable without DNA. From germline, CDR1 is DFQATT and CDR2 SNEGSKA (reference sequence). CDR3 length equals 15 residues. The CDR3 loop is CSARDWREEVGELFF.

The gene calls are TRBV3-1 and TRBJ2-3; TCRdb's D gene call, TRBD1, goes unchecked for lack of DNA. Germline V CDR1 and CDR2: LGHDT, YNNKEL (reference sequence). This CDR3 region has 15 residues. CDR3 residues: CASSPAQGATDTQYF.

The CDR3: CASSQDWASTSGTSTDTQYF. The chain has TRBV4-1 and TRBJ2-3; lacking DNA, the TRBD2 call made by TCRdb goes unchecked. The germline gives CDR1 MGHRA, CDR2 YSYEKL. CDR3 length: 20 amino acids.

This chain connects TRBV9 to TRBJ2-3; with no DNA, the TCRdb D assignment of TRBD1 cannot be verified. Germline values: CDR1 SGDLS, CDR2 YYNGEE. CDR3 length equals 16 residues. The CDR3 loop reads CASSPPWGEVTDTQYF.

The chain uses TRBV20-1 and TRBJ1-3; TCRdb reports TRBD1, a call that lacks DNA to check it against. CDR1 is DFQATT and CDR2 is SNEGSKA in the germline V gene (reference sequence). This CDR3 comprises 16 residues. The CDR3 loop is CSARRTGLVAGNTIYF.

The chain recombines TRBV12-3 or TRBV12-4 with TRBJ1-2; the TRBD1 assignment by TCRdb is unverifiable without DNA. This CDR3 has 15 residues. The CDR3 protein is CASDEKLGAKDGYTF.

The J gene is TRBJ2-4, the V gene TRBV10-3; TCRdb calls TRBD1, which cannot be checked without DNA. The CDR3 runs 15 residues. The germline CDR1 and CDR2 sequences are ENHRY and SYGVKD. CDR3 in amino acids: CAISDEQGAKNIQYF.